This T cell receptor (beta chain) was captured by sequencing in a study of blood T cell repertoires in COVID-19. Turning to the study itself: Acute and convalescent COVID-19 samples came from the United States, Italy and Spain. PBMCs, B-cell-depleted T cells, or T cells provided the cDNA or gDNA that made up the material.

The method was immunoSEQ multiplex PCR; TCRdb's version includes in-frame clones alone and lacks a portion of them. The profile shows about 200,000 clones, 80% to 90% of them singletons. Per the germline V gene, CDR1 is LNHNV and CDR2 is YYDKDF (reference sequence). The V gene end was trimmed by 2 bases and the J gene end by 4 bases; junction bases not matched to a gene: 6. The CDR3 has 16 amino acids. V gene TRBV15 combines with J gene TRBJ2-1; TRBD1 matches at 9 bases. The clonotype comes from an elderly woman with acute or convalescent COVID-19. The specimen was peripheral blood. CDR3 in DNA: TGTGCCACCAGCAGATCCCGGGACAGGGAGTACAATGAGCAGTTCTTC. This encodes CATSRSRDREYNEQFF.